This T cell receptor beta chain is from a study of T cells in Graves' hyperthyroidism and ophthalmopathy. It was RNA transcripts that yielded the amplified TCR beta CDR3 regions. A first-round RT-PCR of the TCR CDR3 used the HTBI primer set. One entry per CDR3 protein results from TCRdb running MiXCR on the multiplex PCR reads. The sample holds around 250,000 distinct CDR3 sequences, more than 12% seen once. Among the patients, aged 18 to 65, hyperthyroidism was newly diagnosed and had lasted under 2 months. This blood was taken when hyperthyroidism was first diagnosed, before any ophthalmopathy symptoms existed. This clonotype was counted ten times or more. Its antigen is still unknown. The CDR3 length is 13 residues. CDR1 and CDR2 from the germline V gene are MDHEN and SYDVKM. Trimming shortened V by 1 base and J by 4 bases, and 7 bases separated the two germline ends. Broader study findings: Patients with ophthalmopathy were separated from those with stable hyperthyroidism by a 13 V-J model. The majority of expanded thyroid clonotypes above 0.001 also appeared in blood.

V and J are TRBV28 and TRBJ2-5; D unresolved. The origin of this receptor is a middle-aged woman with Graves' hyperthyroidism that later progressed to Graves' ophthalmopathy. Sequencing used blood. The CDR3 DNA reads as TGTGCCAGCAGTTTATCGGGTAGAGAGACCCAGTACTTC. Translating gives CASSLSGRETQYF.